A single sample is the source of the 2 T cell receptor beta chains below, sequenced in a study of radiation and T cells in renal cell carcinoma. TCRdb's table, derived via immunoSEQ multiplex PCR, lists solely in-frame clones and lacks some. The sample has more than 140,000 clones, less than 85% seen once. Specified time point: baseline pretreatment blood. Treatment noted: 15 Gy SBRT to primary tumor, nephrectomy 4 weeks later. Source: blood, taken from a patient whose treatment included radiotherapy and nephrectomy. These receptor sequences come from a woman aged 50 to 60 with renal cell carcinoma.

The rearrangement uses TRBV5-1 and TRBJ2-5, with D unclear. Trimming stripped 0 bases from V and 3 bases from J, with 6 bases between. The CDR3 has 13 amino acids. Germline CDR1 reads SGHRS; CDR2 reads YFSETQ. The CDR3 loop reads CASSLGSEETQYF. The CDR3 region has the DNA TGCGCCAGCAGCTTGGGGTCAGAAGAGACCCAGTACTTC.

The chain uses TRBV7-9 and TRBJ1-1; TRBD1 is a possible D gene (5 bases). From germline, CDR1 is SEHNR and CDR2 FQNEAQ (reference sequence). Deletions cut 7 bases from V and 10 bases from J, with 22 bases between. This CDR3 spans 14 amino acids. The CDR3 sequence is CASILGGTPVVAFF. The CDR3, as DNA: TGTGCCAGCATATTAGGTGGGACCCCGGTGGTAGCTTTCTTT.